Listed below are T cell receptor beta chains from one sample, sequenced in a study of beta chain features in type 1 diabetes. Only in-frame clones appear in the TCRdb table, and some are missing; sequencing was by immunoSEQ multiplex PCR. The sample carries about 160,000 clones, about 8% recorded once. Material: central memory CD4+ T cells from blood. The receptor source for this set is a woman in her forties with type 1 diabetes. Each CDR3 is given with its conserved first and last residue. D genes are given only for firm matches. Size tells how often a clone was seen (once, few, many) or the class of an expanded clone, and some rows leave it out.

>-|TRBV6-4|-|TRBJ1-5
TGTGCCAGCAGTGAGGATCAGGGACAGCCCCAGCATTTT
CASSEDQGQPQHF
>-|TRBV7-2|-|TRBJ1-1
TGTGCCAGCAGCCCGATCGGCACTGAAGCTTTCTTT
CASSPIGTEAFF
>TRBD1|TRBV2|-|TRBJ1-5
TGTGCCAGCAGTACAGGGGATCAACAGCCCCAGCATTTT
CASSTGDQQPQHF
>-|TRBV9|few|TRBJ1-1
TGTGCCAGCAGCGACAGGAACACTGAAGCTTTCTTT
CASSDRNTEAFF
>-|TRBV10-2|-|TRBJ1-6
TGCGCCAGCAAGGGAGGGGGAGGCTCACCCCTCCACTTT
CASKGGGGSPLHF
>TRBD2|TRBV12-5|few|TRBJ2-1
TGTGCTAGTGGTCCTCCGCAAGGACTAGCGGCCTCCTACAATGAGCAGTTCTTC
CASGPPQGLAASYNEQFF
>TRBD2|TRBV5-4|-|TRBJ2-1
TGTGCCAGCAAGGAGACTAGCGGGAGCGGAAATGAGCAGTTCTTC
CASKETSGSGNEQFF
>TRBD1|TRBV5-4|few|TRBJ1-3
TGTGCCAGCAGCTTGGAACAGGGGAATGGAAACACCATATATTTT
CASSLEQGNGNTIYF
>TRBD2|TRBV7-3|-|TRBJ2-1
TGTGCCAGCAGCGTGGGGACTAGCGGCCTAGGCTCCTACAATGAGCAGTTCTTC
CASSVGTSGLGSYNEQFF
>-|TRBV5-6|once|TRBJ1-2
TGTGCCAGCCTTTTACGGTCCAACTCTAATGGCTACACCTTC
CASLLRSNSNGYTF
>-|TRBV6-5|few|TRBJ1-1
TGTGCCAGCAGTTCAGGGACGCAATGGAGGGACACTGAAGCTTTCTTT
CASSSGTQWRDTEAFF
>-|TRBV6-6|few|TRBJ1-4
TGTGCCAGCAGACCCCACAAGGAAGCGGGGGAAAAACTGTTTTTT
CASRPHKEAGEKLFF
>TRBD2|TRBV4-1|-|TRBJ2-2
TGCGCCAGCAGCCCCCGGACTAGCGGGAACGCGAACACCGGGGAGCTGTTTTTT
CASSPRTSGNANTGELFF
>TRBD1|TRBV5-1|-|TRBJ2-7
TGCGCCAGTTCATCCGGGACAGACTCCTACGAGCAGTACTTC
CASSSGTDSYEQYF
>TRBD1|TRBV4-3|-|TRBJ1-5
TGCGCCAGCAGACAATCGACAGGGACGGGCAATCAGCCCCAGCATTTT
CASRQSTGTGNQPQHF
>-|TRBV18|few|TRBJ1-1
TGTGCCAGCTCACGGGGCCTTCTTCGGAACACTGAAGCTTTCTTT
CASSRGLLRNTEAFF
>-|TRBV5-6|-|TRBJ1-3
TGTGCCAGCAGCCCCTTCCGAGGGTCCTCTGGAAACACCATATATTTT
CASSPFRGSSGNTIYF
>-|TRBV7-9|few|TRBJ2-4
TGTGCCAGCAGCCCAGCGGACTCCAAAAACATTCAGTACTTC
CASSPADSKNIQYF
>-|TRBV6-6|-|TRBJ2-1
TGTGCCAGCAGTTACTCGGCGGGCTTGGTCAATGAGCAGTTCTTC
CASSYSAGLVNEQFF
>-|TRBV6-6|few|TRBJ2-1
TGTGCCAGCAGGCGGGAAGACAATGAGCAGTTCTTC
CASRREDNEQFF
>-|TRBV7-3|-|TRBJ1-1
TGTGCCAGCAGCATACAGGGTGACACTGAAGCTTTCTTT
CASSIQGDTEAFF
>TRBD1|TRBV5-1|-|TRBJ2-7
TGCGCCAGCAGTTCCCGGACAGGAACCTACGAGCAGTACTTC
CASSSRTGTYEQYF
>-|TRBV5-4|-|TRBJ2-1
TGTGCCAGCAGCTTGGGAGCCAGCGGTGGCAATGAGCAGTTCTTC
CASSLGASGGNEQFF
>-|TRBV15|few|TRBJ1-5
TGTGCCACCAGCAGAGGTCGCGATCAGCCCCAGCATTTT
CATSRGRDQPQHF
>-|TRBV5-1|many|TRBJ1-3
TGCGCCAGCAGCTTGACGGCGGACTCTGGAAACACCATATATTTT
CASSLTADSGNTIYF
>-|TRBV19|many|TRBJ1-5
TGTGCCAGTAGTCCCCTGGACGGGGTTCAGCCCCAGCATTTT
CASSPLDGVQPQHF
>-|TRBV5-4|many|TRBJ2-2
TGTGCCAGCAGCTTGCTCATAATTGGACAGTCCACCGGGGAGCTGTTTTTT
CASSLLIIGQSTGELFF
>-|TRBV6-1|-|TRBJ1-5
TGTGCCAGCAGTGAAGGACTGTACAATCAGCCCCAGCATTTT
CASSEGLYNQPQHF
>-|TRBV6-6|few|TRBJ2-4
TGTGCCAGCAGTTGGCACAGGGACGAAAACATTCAGTACTTC
CASSWHRDENIQYF
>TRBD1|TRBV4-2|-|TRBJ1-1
TGTGCCAGCAGCAGGGGGGCCACACACCCTGGACAGGGAGACACTGAAGCTTTCTTT
CASSRGATHPGQGDTEAFF
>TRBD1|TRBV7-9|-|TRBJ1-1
TGTGCCAGCAGCTTAGCTGGGCAGGGGGCTTACACTGAAGCTTTCTTT
CASSLAGQGAYTEAFF
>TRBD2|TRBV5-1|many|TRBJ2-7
TGCGCCAGCAGCTTGGTGGGACTAGCGGGTCTCTCCTACGAGCAGTACTTC
CASSLVGLAGLSYEQYF
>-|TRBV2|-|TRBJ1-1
TGTGCCAGCAGGGGGGGTCTGAACACTGAAGCTTTCTTT
CASRGGLNTEAFF
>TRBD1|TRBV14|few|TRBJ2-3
TGTGCCAGCAGCCCAGCCTACGGGACAGGGGCCGATACGCAGTATTTT
CASSPAYGTGADTQYF
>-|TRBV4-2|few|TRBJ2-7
TGTGCCAGCAGCCAAACTGGCGCCGTCTCAGGAGAGCAGTACTTC
CASSQTGAVSGEQYF
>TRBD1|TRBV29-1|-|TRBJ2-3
TGCAGCGTTGAAAGAGGGCCAGGGGGATCAGATACGCAGTATTTT
CSVERGPGGSDTQYF
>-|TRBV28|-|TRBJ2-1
TGTGCCAGCAGTTTAATCGATGAGCAGTTCTTC
CASSLIDEQFF
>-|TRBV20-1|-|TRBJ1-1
TGCAGTGCTTTGGAGGGGAGGGAAGCTTTCTTT
CSALEGREAFF
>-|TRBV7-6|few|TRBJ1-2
TGTGCCAGCAGCTTAAGCGGGGCGGGAGGCTACACCTTC
CASSLSGAGGYTF
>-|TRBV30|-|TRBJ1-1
TGTGCCTGGAGTGTACGTGGGGGCTTAGTCGGAGCTTTCTTT
CAWSVRGGLVGAFF
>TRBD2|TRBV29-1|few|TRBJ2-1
TGCAGCGTCCTAGCGGGCGCACCCTACAATGAGCAGTTCTTC
CSVLAGAPYNEQFF
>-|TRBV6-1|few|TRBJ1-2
TGTGCCAGCAGTGAATCTGGCACTACTATCTATGGCTACACCTTC
CASSESGTTIYGYTF